This T cell receptor beta chain is drawn from a study of blood T cell repertoires in COVID-19. Study-level background: Collection of acute and convalescent COVID-19 samples took place in the United States, Italy and Spain. Sources were T cells, B-cell-depleted T cells, or PBMCs; the material itself was cDNA or gDNA.

Trimming left V 0 bases short and J 9 bases short, with 10 bases between. The CDR3 contains 14 residues. The germline V gene has CDR1 SGHKS and CDR2 YYEKEE (reference sequence). Sequencing used immunoSEQ multiplex PCR; TCRdb keeps in-frame clones, though not all of them. Of approximately 74,000 clones listed, around 90% are singletons. Source material: peripheral blood. The TCR originated in an older woman with active COVID-19. This chain links TRBV5-5 with TRBJ1-6, with D uncertain. The CDR3 coding sequence is TGTGCCAGCAGCTTGGTTATATCGGGTTCACCCCTCCACTTT. It specifies CASSLVISGSPLHF.